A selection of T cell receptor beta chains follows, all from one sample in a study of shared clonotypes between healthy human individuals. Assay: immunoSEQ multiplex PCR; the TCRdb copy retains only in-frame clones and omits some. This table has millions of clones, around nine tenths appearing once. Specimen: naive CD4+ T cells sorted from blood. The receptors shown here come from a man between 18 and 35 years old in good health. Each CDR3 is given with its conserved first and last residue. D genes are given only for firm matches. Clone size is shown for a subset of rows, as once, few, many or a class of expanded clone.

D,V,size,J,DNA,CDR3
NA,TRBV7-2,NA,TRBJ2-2,TGTGCCAGCAAAATGGGTCGGCGCAGTCTGAACACCGGGGAGCTGTTTTTT,CASKMGRRSLNTGELFF
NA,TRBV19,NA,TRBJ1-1,TGTGCCACCACCGAAGGGCGGGGGGCGAACACTGAAGCTTTCTTT,CATTEGRGANTEAFF
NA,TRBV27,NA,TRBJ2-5,TGTGCCAGCAGTTTTCTGGGTGGGACCCAGTACTTC,CASSFLGGTQYF
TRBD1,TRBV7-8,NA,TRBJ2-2,TGTGCCAGCAGCTTGGGACAGGTCGGGACCGGGGAGCTGTTTTTT,CASSLGQVGTGELFF
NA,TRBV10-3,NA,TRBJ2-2,TGTGCCATCAGTGAGTCGCCGGGATACCCCGGGGAGCTGTTTTTT,CAISESPGYPGELFF
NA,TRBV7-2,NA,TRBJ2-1,TGTGCCAGCAGCTTAGCCTGGGGGCTTTACAATGAGCAGTTCTTC,CASSLAWGLYNEQFF
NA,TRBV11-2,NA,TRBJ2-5,TGTGCCAGCAGCTTAAGTACTAGGGAGACCCAGTACTTC,CASSLSTRETQYF
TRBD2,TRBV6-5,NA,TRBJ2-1,TGTGCCAGCAGTTATGCGGGGGGGCTGTACAATGAGCAGTTCTTC,CASSYAGGLYNEQFF
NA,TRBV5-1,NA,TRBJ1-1,TGCGCCAGCAGCTTGGTTACAGGAGTTATGAACACTGAAGCTTTCTTT,CASSLVTGVMNTEAFF
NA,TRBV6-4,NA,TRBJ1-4,TGTGCCAGCAGTCGCGGGCCTAAAGAAAAACTGTTTTTT,CASSRGPKEKLFF
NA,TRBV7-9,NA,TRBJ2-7,TGTGCCAGCAGCTTATCCCCCCTCTACGAGCAGTACTTC,CASSLSPLYEQYF
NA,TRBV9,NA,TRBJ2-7,TGTGCCAGCAGCGTAGATTTTGGAACCTACGAGCAGTACTTC,CASSVDFGTYEQYF
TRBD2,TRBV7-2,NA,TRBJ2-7,TGTGCCAGCAGCTTAGCTTCGGGACTAGCGGGAGCCCACGAGCAGTACTTC,CASSLASGLAGAHEQYF
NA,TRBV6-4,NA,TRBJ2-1,TGTGCCAGCAGTGACTCGGTCGGGAACTACAATGAGCAGTTCTTC,CASSDSVGNYNEQFF
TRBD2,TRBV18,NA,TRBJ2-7,TGTGCCAGCTCACCTGGCCTAGCGGGAGACGAGCAGTACTTC,CASSPGLAGDEQYF
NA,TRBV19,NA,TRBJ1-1,TGTGCCAGTAGTATGAACGTGTTTGCCCGTCGGCGGGTTATGAACACTGAAGCTTTCTTT,CASSMNVFARRRVMNTEAFF
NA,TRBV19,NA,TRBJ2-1,TGTGCCAGTAGGGTCTCGGGGATGGCCTACAATGAGCAGTTCTTC,CASRVSGMAYNEQFF
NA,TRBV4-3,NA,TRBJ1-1,TGCGCCAGCAGCCTCCTTGGTGGGAACACTGAAGCTTTCTTT,CASSLLGGNTEAFF
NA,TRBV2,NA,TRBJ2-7,TGTGCCAGCAGCTCACAGGGTTACGGTTACGAGCAGTACTTC,CASSSQGYGYEQYF
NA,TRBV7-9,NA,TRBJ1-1,TGTGCCAGCAGCTTAGATTCAGGGTCCACTGAAGCTTTCTTT,CASSLDSGSTEAFF
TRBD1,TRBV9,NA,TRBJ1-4,TGTGCCAGCAGCGTAGGTGACAGGGCAAATGAAAAACTGTTTTTT,CASSVGDRANEKLFF
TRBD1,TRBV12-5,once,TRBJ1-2,TGTGCTAGTGGAGTCGGACAGGGGGCTTTTGGCTACACCTTC,CASGVGQGAFGYTF
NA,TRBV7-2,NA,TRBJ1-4,TGTGCCAGCAGCGGGCGGGTAGGGACTAATGAAAAACTGTTTTTT,CASSGRVGTNEKLFF
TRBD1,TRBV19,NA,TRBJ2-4,TGTGCCAGTAGTGCGACAGGGGGAAACATTCAGTACTTC,CASSATGGNIQYF
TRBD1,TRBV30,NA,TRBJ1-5,TGTGCCTGGAGTCTCAAACCGGGACAGGGGGCAACGAAGAGTCAGCCCCAGCATTTT,CAWSLKPGQGATKSQPQHF
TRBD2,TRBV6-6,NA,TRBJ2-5,TGTGCCAGCAGTTACGAACGGGAGGGCCGAGAGACCCAGTACTTC,CASSYEREGRETQYF
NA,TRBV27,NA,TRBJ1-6,TGTGCCGTGAGCAGGGCTCATGATTCACCCCTCCACTTT,CAVSRAHDSPLHF
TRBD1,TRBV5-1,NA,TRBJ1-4,TGCGCCAGCAGCTTGACTGGGACAGATAATGAAAAACTGTTTTTT,CASSLTGTDNEKLFF
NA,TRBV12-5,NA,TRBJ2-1,TGTGCTAGTGGTCTTGGGACAAAAGGACACAATGAGCAGTTCTTC,CASGLGTKGHNEQFF
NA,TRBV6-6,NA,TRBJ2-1,TGTGCCAGCATTCTGGGGCTCTCCTACAATGAGCAGTTCTTC,CASILGLSYNEQFF
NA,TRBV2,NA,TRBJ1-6,TGTGCCAGCGCGACGGAGCGGGATTCACCCCTCCACTTT,CASATERDSPLHF
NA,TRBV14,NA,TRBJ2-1,TGTGCCAGCAGCCAAGAGACACACTCCTACAATGAGCAGTTCTTC,CASSQETHSYNEQFF
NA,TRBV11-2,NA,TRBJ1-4,TGTGCCAGCGGCCGGACGAATGAAAAACTGTTTTTT,CASGRTNEKLFF
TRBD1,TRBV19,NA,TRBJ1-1,TGTGCCAGTAGCCGACCCGCCTGGGACAGTGAAGCTTTCTTT,CASSRPAWDSEAFF
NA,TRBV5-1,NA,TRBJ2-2,TGCGCCAGCAGCCTAGGGGGCACCGGGGAGCTGTTTTTT,CASSLGGTGELFF
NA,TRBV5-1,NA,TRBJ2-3,TGCGCCAGCAGCTTGGGTAACAGCCAGGGCACAGATACGCAGTATTTT,CASSLGNSQGTDTQYF
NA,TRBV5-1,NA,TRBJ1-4,TGCGCCAGCAGTTCCGGGGCGCCTGGAACTAATGAAAAACTGTTTTTT,CASSSGAPGTNEKLFF
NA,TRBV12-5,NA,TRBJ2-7,TGTGCTAGTGGTCCCCGGGAGATCTACGAGCAGTACTTC,CASGPREIYEQYF
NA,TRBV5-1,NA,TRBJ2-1,TGCGCCAGCAGCTTGGCCAGGGGGGACAATGAGCAGTTCTTC,CASSLARGDNEQFF
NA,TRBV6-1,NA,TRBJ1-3,TGTGCCAGTGTGTTAGGGCCCAATGGAAACACCATATATTTT,CASVLGPNGNTIYF
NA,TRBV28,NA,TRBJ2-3,TGTGCCAGCAGTCTACCCAGCACAGATACGCAGTATTTT,CASSLPSTDTQYF
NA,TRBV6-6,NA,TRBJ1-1,TGTGCCAGCAGTTATCAGGGTCCTGAAGCTTTCTTT,CASSYQGPEAFF
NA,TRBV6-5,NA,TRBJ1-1,TGTGCCAGCAGTCCAGACGGCGAGTACACTGAAGCTTTCTTT,CASSPDGEYTEAFF
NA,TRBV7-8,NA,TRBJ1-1,TGTGCCAGCAGCTTAGAAGCGTGGATGAACACTGAAGCTTTCTTT,CASSLEAWMNTEAFF